This T cell receptor (beta chain) was profiled in a study of blood T cell repertoires in COVID-19. Here immunoSEQ multiplex PCR was the method, and the copy in TCRdb shows in-frame clones only, minus some. The table shows some 70,000 clones, with around four fifths occurring only once. The germline V and J ends were trimmed by 3 bases and 6 bases, with 9 bases remaining between them. CDR3 length equals 13 residues. Germline CDR1 MNHEY, CDR2 SMNVEV (reference sequence). This chain uses TRBV27 with TRBJ1-5; possibly TRBD1 for D (5 bases). The receptor was isolated from a man aged 55 to 70 with COVID-19, enrolled during active disease. The sequenced material came from peripheral blood. The DNA for the CDR3 is TGTGCCAGCAGTTTTTCGGGGGTTCAGCCCCAGCATTTT. It yields the protein CASSFSGVQPQHF.